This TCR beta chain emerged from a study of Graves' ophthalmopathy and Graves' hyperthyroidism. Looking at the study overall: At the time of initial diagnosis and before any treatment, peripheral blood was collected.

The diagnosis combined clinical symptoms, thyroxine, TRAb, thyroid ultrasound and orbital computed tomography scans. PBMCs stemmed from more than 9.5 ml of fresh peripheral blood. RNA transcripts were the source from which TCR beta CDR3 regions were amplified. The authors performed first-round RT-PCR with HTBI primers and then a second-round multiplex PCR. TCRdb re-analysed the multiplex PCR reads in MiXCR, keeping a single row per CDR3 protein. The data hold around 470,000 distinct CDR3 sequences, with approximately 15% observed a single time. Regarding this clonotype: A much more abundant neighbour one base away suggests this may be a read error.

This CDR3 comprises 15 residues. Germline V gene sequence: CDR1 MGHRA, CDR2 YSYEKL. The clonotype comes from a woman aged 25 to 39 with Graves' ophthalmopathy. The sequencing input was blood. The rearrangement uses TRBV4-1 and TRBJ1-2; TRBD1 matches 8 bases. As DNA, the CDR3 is TGCGCCAGCAGCCAAGTTCAACAGGGGGGCTATGGCTACGCCTTC. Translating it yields CASSQVQQGGYGYAF.